The next 18 T cell receptor beta chains were all read from a single sample in a study of T cell responses to AZD1222 COVID-19 vaccine. Generated by immunoSEQ multiplex PCR, the TCRdb table keeps only in-frame clones and is missing some. The top ten hold roughly 1.2% of the sample, which has about 150,000 clones, roughly 90% seen once. The sequenced sample was peripheral blood, obtained 28 days after the second AZD1222 dose. The receptor source for this set is an adult who received the AZD1222 COVID-19 vaccine.

This chain links TRBV5-6 with TRBJ2-7; 7 bases fit TRBD1. CDR1 is SGHDT, CDR2 YYEEEE, per germline. CDR3 size: 14 residues. V gave up 3 bases and J gave up 2 bases; unmatched junction bases: 5. CDR3 in amino acids: CASSYPGTAYEQYF. In DNA, the CDR3 is TGTGCCAGCAGCTATCCCGGGACAGCCTACGAGCAGTACTTC.

This sequence joins TRBV6-2 or TRBV6-3 and TRBJ2-7; the D is unclear. This CDR3 contains 11 residues. Germline assignment: CDR1 MNHEY and CDR2 SVGEGT. V shed 0 bases and J shed 9 bases, with 6 bases lying between them. The CDR3: CASSYSGWQYF. CDR3 DNA sequence: TGTGCCAGCAGTTACTCGGGGTGGCAGTACTTC.

This clone was observed once. The chain has TRBV13 and TRBJ2-7; 12 bases match TRBD1. The length of the CDR3 is 16 residues. J was trimmed by 3 bases and V by 2 bases; bases with no gene match: 5. CDR1 PRHDT and CDR2 FYEKMQ come from the germline V gene (reference sequence). CDR3 loop: CASSLSGTGGYYEQYF. DNA for the CDR3: TGTGCCAGCAGCTTAAGCGGGACAGGGGGCTACTACGAGCAGTACTTC.

The gene calls are TRBV21-1 and TRBJ1-1; the table's D call TRBD1 went unverified against the DNA. TRBV21-1 represents a pseudogene. The CDR3 consists of 19 residues. For the CDR3, the DNA is TGTGCCAGCAGCAAAGCGGGGACAGGCCGACCCATTAAACACACTGAAGCTTTCTTT. Translated: CASSKAGTGRPIKHTEAFF.

The chain links TRBV10-1 to TRBJ2-1, with 11 bases aligning to TRBD2. The CDR3 has 21 amino acids. Trimming removed 3 bases from V and 0 bases from J; junction bases left unmatched: 16. CDR1 and CDR2 from the germline V gene are WNHNN and SYGVQD (reference sequence). The CDR3 here is CASSDPTPGLAATSSYNEQFF. The CDR3 coding sequence is TGCGCCAGCAGTGATCCCACTCCGGGACTAGCGGCCACGAGCTCCTACAATGAGCAGTTCTTC.

The chain recombines TRBV7-2 with TRBJ1-1; 7 bases are a match to TRBD1. CDR3 length equals 14 residues. With V trimmed by 1 base and J by 4 bases, 3 bases remained unmatched. Germline V gene data show CDR1 as SGHTA and CDR2 as FQGNSA. CDR3 residues: CASSLGSGGTEAFF. In DNA, the CDR3 is TGTGCCAGCAGCTTAGGATCAGGGGGCACTGAAGCTTTCTTT. Full variable domain (rest looked up from reference TRBV7-2 and TRBJ1-1): GAGVSQSPSNKVTEKGKDVELRCDPISGHTALYWYRQSLGQGLEFLIYFQGNSAPDKSGLPSDRFSAERTGGSVSTLTIQRTQQEDSAVYLCASSLGSGGTEAFFGQGTRLTVV.

V usage is TRBV29-1 and J usage is TRBJ1-4, with D maybe TRBD1 (6 bases). V was trimmed by 4 bases and J by 3 bases, leaving 12 bases between them. This CDR3 has 14 amino acids. Germline CDR1 reads SQVTM; CDR2 reads ANQGSEA. The CDR3 reads CSVGGGKANEKLFF. CDR3 bases: TGCAGCGTTGGAGGGGGTAAAGCTAATGAAAAACTGTTTTTT.

The gene calls are TRBV20-1 and TRBJ1-4, with 9 bases lining up with TRBD1. The CDR3 covers 14 residues. V was pared by 3 bases and J by 7 bases, with 6 bases of the junction left unmatched. Germline assignment: CDR1 DFQATT and CDR2 SNEGSKA (reference sequence). The CDR3 nucleotides read TGCAGTGCTAGTAACAGGGGGCGCGGTGAAAAACTGTTTTTT. Protein sequence: CSASNRGRGEKLFF.

This clone was observed once. The chain employs TRBV7-3 and TRBJ1-3, with TRBD1 identical over 8 bases. This CDR3 has 16 amino acids. Germline CDR1 and CDR2: SGHTA and FQGTGA. The junction had 8 bases not matched to a gene; V was cut back by 5 bases and J by 2 bases. CDR3 in amino acids: CASSQAGGWTGNTIYF. DNA for the CDR3: TGTGCCAGCAGCCAAGCAGGGGGCTGGACTGGAAACACCATATATTTT. The whole variable domain, remainder taken from reference TRBV7-3 and TRBJ1-3, is GAGVSQTPSNKVTEKGKYVELRCDPISGHTALYWYRQSLGQGPEFLIYFQGTGAADDSGLPNDRFFAVRPEGSVSTLKIQRTERGDSAVYLCASSQAGGWTGNTIYFGEGSWLTVV.

This clone was seen only a few times. The chain combines TRBV7-2 with TRBJ1-5; D unresolved. V dropped 0 bases and J dropped 6 bases, with 12 bases sitting between them. Germline CDR1 is SGHTA and CDR2 is FQGNSA. CDR3 length: 15 residues. The CDR3 DNA reads TGTGCCAGCAGCTTAGCCGGCCGGGCCGGTCAGCCCCAGCATTTT. It is translated as CASSLAGRAGQPQHF. The full variable domain, rest sourced from reference TRBV7-2 and TRBJ1-5, is GAGVSQSPSNKVTEKGKDVELRCDPISGHTALYWYRQSLGQGLEFLIYFQGNSAPDKSGLPSDRFSAERTGGSVSTLTIQRTQQEDSAVYLCASSLAGRAGQPQHFGDGTRLSIL.

The V and J genes are TRBV11-2 and TRBJ1-1; TRBD1 aligns across 7 bases. CDR3 length equals 15 residues. CDR1 is SGHAT and CDR2 is FQNNGV in the germline V gene. The J segment lost 1 base and the V segment lost 5 bases, leaving 7 bases of the junction unmatched. CDR3 loop: CASSLRTGTNTEAFF. The CDR3 DNA sequence: TGTGCCAGCAGCCTCCGGACAGGCACGAACACTGAAGCTTTCTTT.

The gene calls are TRBV7-2 and TRBJ2-5; 10 bases fit TRBD2. The ends lost 2 bases at V and 5 bases at J; junction bases unmatched: 8. This CDR3 spans 16 amino acids. Germline CDR1 SGHTA, CDR2 FQGNSA. The CDR3 DNA is TGTGCCAGCAGCTTATTCCCAGCGGGGGGGCCGGAGACCCAGTACTTC. Its protein product is CASSLFPAGGPETQYF.

A single count supports this clone. The genes are TRBV10-2 and TRBJ1-4; a weak D match, TRBD1 (6 bases). Trimming pared 6 bases from V and 8 bases from J, leaving 28 bases between. CDR3 length: 18 amino acids. Germline V gene sequence: CDR1 WSHSY, CDR2 SAAADI. This CDR3 reads CASRETPHRGPGVEKLFF. The CDR3 coding sequence is TGCGCCAGCAGGGAGACACCACACCGGGGGCCAGGTGTAGAAAAACTGTTTTTT.

This sequence joins TRBV13 and TRBJ1-4; D may be TRBD1 (6 bases). The ends were cut back, 5 bases at V and 4 bases at J, with 14 bases in the middle. CDR3 length: 15 residues. In germline, CDR1 is PRHDT, CDR2 FYEKMQ (reference sequence). CDR3: CASSLTTGINEKLFF. The CDR3 nucleotides read TGTGCCAGCAGCCTTACGACAGGTATTAATGAAAAACTGTTTTTT.

Here the CDR3 reads CASSLKPSAGHSGANVLTF. The CDR3 nucleotides read TGTGCCAGCAGCTTAAAGCCGTCAGCGGGTCACTCTGGGGCCAACGTCCTGACTTTC. The rearrangement uses TRBV11-2 and TRBJ2-6; a possible D gene is TRBD2 (6 bases). The CDR3 totals 19 residues. V lost 2 bases to trimming and J lost 0 bases, with 17 bases between them. From germline, CDR1 is SGHAT and CDR2 FQNNGV.

The chain joins TRBV5-1 to TRBJ1-1, with D possibly matching TRBD1 (5 bases). The length of the CDR3 is 14 residues. The V and J ends lost 4 bases and 0 bases respectively, with 10 bases between them. Looked up from germline, CDR1 is SGHRS and CDR2 is YFSETQ. The CDR3 spells CASSTRQLNTEAFF. DNA of the CDR3: TGCGCCAGCAGCACCCGACAGTTGAACACTGAAGCTTTCTTT. The full variable domain, with the rest looked up from reference TRBV5-1 and TRBJ1-1, is KAGVTQTPRYLIKTRGQQVTLSCSPISGHRSVSWYQQTPGQGLQFLFEYFSETQRNKGNFPGRFSGRQFSNSRSEMNVSTLELGDSALYLCASSTRQLNTEAFFGQGTRLTVV.

The chain uses TRBV19 and TRBJ2-2; TRBD1 might be the D (6 bases). Germline V gives CDR1 LNHDA, CDR2 SQIVND (reference sequence). The CDR3 sequence is 16 residues long. V dropped 3 bases and J dropped 1 base, with 12 bases sitting between them. The CDR3 spells CASSILRGRNTGELFF. The CDR3 DNA reads as TGTGCCAGTAGTATCCTCAGGGGAAGGAACACCGGGGAGCTGTTTTTT.

V usage is TRBV7-6 and J usage is TRBJ1-2, with D tentatively TRBD1 (5 bases). Germline V gene data show CDR1 as SGHVS and CDR2 as FNYEAQ. V was pared by 4 bases and J by 1 base, with 13 bases between. The CDR3 runs 15 residues. The CDR3 sequence is CASSSPDSLNYGYTF. CDR3 DNA sequence: TGTGCCAGCAGCTCGCCAGACAGTCTTAACTATGGCTACACCTTC.